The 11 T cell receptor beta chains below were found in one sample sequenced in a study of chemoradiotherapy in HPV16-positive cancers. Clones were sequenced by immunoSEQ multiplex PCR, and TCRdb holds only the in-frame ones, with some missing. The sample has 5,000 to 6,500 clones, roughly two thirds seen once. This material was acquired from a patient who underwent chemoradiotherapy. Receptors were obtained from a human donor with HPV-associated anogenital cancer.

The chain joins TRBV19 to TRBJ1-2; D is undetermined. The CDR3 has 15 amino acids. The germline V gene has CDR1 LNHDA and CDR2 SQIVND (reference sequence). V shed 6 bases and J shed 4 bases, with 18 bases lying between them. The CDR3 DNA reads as TGTGCCAGTAGCCCCCCGGGGTCTCTGGTCTATGGCTACACCTTC. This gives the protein CASSPPGSLVYGYTF.

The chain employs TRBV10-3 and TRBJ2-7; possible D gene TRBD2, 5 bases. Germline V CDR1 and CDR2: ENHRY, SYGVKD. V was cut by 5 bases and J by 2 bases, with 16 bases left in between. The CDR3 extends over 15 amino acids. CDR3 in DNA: TGTGCCATCAGTCACGAACAGAGGGCAACCTACGAGCAGTACTTC. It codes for CAISHEQRATYEQYF.

CDR3 DNA: TGTGCCAGCTCACCACGGACAGGGCGCACAGATACGCAGTATTTT. Translation: CASSPRTGRTDTQYF. The chain joins TRBV18 to TRBJ2-3; 8 bases fit TRBD1. The CDR3 sequence is 15 residues long. The V and J ends lost 1 base and 1 base, in that order; junction bases with no gene match: 1. Germline CDR1 reads KGHSH; CDR2 reads LQKENI.

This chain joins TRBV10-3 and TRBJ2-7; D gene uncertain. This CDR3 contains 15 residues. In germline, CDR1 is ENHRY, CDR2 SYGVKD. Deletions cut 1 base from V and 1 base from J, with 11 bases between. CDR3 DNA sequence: TGTGCCATCAGTGAGTTGGTAATAGCTTCCTACGAGCAGTACTTC. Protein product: CAISELVIASYEQYF.

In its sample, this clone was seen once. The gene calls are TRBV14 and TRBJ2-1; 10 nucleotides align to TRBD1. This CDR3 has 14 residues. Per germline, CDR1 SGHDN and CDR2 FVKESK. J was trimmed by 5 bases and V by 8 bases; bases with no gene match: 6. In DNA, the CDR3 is TGTGCCAGCCGAGGGACAGGGGCGGACAATGAGCAGTTCTTC. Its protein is CASRGTGADNEQFF.

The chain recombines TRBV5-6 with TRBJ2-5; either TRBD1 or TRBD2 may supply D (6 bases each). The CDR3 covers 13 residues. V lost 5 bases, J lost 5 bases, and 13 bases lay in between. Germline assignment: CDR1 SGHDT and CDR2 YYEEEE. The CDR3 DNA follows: TGTGCCAGCAGTTCTATAGGGGGGGAGACCCAGTACTTC. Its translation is CASSSIGGETQYF. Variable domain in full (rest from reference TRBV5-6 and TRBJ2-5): DAGVTQSPTHLIKTRGQQVTLRCSPKSGHDTVSWYQQALGQGPQFIFQYYEEEERQRGNFPDRFSGHQFPNYSSELNVNALLLGDSALYLCASSSIGGETQYFGPGTRLLVL.

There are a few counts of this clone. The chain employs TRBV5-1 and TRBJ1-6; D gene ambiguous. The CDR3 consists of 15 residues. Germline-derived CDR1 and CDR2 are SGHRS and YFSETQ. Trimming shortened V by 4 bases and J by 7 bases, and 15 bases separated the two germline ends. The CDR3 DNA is TGCGCCAGCAGCCAGGTGGACGGGAGGAATTCACCCCTCCACTTT. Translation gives CASSQVDGRNSPLHF.

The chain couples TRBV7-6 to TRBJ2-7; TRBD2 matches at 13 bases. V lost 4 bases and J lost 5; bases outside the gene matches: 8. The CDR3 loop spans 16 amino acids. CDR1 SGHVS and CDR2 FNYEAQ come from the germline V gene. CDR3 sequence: CASSYTSGGDGDEQYF. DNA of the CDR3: TGTGCCAGCAGCTATACTAGCGGGGGGGACGGGGACGAGCAGTACTTC.

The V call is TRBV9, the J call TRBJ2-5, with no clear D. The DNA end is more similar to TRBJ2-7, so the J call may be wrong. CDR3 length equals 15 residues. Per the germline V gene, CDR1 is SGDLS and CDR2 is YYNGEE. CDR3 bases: TGTGCCAGCAGCGTAGGACGGGTTTTCGGAGACGAGCAGTACTTC. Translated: CASSVGRVFGDEQYF.

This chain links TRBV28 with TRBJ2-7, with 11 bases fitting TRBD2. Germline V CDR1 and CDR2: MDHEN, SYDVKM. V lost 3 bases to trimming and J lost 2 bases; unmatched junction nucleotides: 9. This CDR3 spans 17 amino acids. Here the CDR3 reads CASSLPPSGLAAYEQYF. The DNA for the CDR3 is TGTGCCAGCAGTTTGCCCCCTTCGGGACTAGCGGCCTACGAGCAGTACTTC.

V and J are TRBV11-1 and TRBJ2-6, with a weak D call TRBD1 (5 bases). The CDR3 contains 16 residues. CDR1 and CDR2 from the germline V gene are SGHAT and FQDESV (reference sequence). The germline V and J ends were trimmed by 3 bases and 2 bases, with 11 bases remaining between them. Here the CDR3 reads CASSFQGNAGANVLTF. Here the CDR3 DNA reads TGTGCCAGCAGCTTCCAGGGCAATGCTGGGGCCAACGTCCTGACTTTC.